This entry lists 28 T cell receptor beta chains sequenced from one sample in a study of CD8 T cells in ankylosing spondylitis. A single record per CDR3 protein comes from TCRdb applying MiXCR to the 5' RACE reads. The data contain around 330,000 distinct CDR3 sequences, roughly 11% of them singletons. Sequences were obtained from blood, either unsorted or a sorted T cell fraction (not recorded which). The receptors shown here come from a female donor with ankylosing spondylitis or in good health (not recorded which).

This rearrangement joins TRBV29-1 to TRBJ1-1; the match to TRBD1 covers 9 bases. This CDR3 is 13 amino acids long. After removal of 6 bases from V and 0 bases from J, the junction contained 2 bases not matched to a gene. Germline CDR1 reads SQVTM; CDR2 reads ANQGSEA. As DNA, the CDR3 is TGCAGCGTCGGGACAGGGATGAACACTGAAGCTTTCTTT. It translates to CSVGTGMNTEAFF.

The chain couples TRBV20-1 to TRBJ2-7; unclear D gene. The CDR3 contains 13 residues. Germline V gene sequence: CDR1 DFQATT, CDR2 SNEGSKA (reference sequence). Trimming left V 0 bases short and J 2 bases short, with 8 bases between. In DNA, the CDR3 is TGCAGTGCTAGAGACAGTGAACCCTACGAGCAGTACTTC. Amino acids: CSARDSEPYEQYF.

The V call is TRBV5-1, the J call TRBJ2-5; TRBD2 aligns across 9 bases. This CDR3 comprises 15 residues. Germline V gene lookup returns CDR1 SGHRS and CDR2 YFSETQ. The J segment lost 2 bases and the V segment lost 0 bases, leaving 2 bases of the junction unmatched. The CDR3 protein is CASSLALAGQETQYF. The CDR3 DNA reads as TGCGCCAGCAGCTTGGCGCTAGCGGGGCAAGAGACCCAGTACTTC.

This clonotype was seen ten or more times. The chain combines TRBV5-1 with TRBJ2-3; D might be TRBD1 (6 bases). CDR1 SGHRS and CDR2 YFSETQ come from the germline V gene. Trimming removed 4 bases at V and 2 bases at J, with 26 bases between. CDR3 length equals 19 residues. CDR3 DNA: TGCGCCAGCAGCCTGAGGACAGACCGACTCCTTCGACACACAGATACGCAGTATTTT. It is translated as CASSLRTDRLLRHTDTQYF.

This clonotype came up a few times. The V gene is TRBV11-1, the J gene TRBJ2-1; 12 nucleotides agree with TRBD2. V was clipped by 3 bases and J by 6 bases; unmatched bases: 12. The CDR3 sequence is 18 residues long. Germline values: CDR1 SGHAT, CDR2 FQDESV (reference sequence). The CDR3 DNA is TGTGCCAGCAGCTTGCAGTCTAGCGGGGGGGCATGGGTCAATGAGCAGTTCTTC. It is translated as CASSLQSSGGAWVNEQFF.

The table lists this clonotype with many counts. The rearrangement links TRBV19 to TRBJ1-5; D is perhaps TRBD1 (5 bases). CDR1 and CDR2 (germline): LNHDA, SQIVND (reference sequence). Deletions cut 4 bases from V and 4 bases from J, with 8 bases between. The CDR3 runs 13 residues. The CDR3 protein is CASSNHRNQPQHF. Here the CDR3 DNA reads TGTGCCAGTAGTAACCACAGGAATCAGCCCCAGCATTTT.

The J gene is TRBJ1-5, the V gene TRBV20-1; 7 nucleotides agree with TRBD1. Germline values: CDR1 DFQATT, CDR2 SNEGSKA (reference sequence). V was pared by 6 bases and J by 3 bases, with 23 bases of the junction left unmatched. This CDR3 is built from 19 residues. Written as DNA, the CDR3 is TGCAGTGCGCAAAAGACCGGGACAGCTAATAACTGGGACAATCAGCCCCAGCATTTT. Its protein product is CSAQKTGTANNWDNQPQHF.

This clonotype was seen at least ten times. This chain links TRBV28 with TRBJ2-4; maybe TRBD2 (6 bases). The CDR3 runs to 15 residues. CDR1 MDHEN and CDR2 SYDVKM come from the germline V gene. The germline V and J ends were trimmed by 2 bases and 3 bases, with 11 bases remaining between them. In nucleotides, the CDR3 is TGTGCCAGCAGTTTAAGGGGAGGAGGCAAAAACATTCAGTACTTC. This codes for CASSLRGGGKNIQYF.

This clonotype was found many times. The J gene is TRBJ1-5, the V gene TRBV6-2 or TRBV6-3; 7 bases fit TRBD1. The junction had 6 bases not matched to a gene; V was cut back by 2 bases and J by 8 bases. CDR3 length: 14 residues. Germline-derived CDR1 and CDR2 are MNHEY and SVGEGT. CDR3 region: CASSYNRGAEPQHF. Here the CDR3 DNA reads TGTGCCAGCAGTTACAACAGGGGTGCGGAGCCCCAGCATTTT.

This clonotype has only a few counts. The chain combines TRBV12-3 or TRBV12-4 with TRBJ1-2, with 8 bases matching TRBD1. CDR3 length: 14 amino acids. V was pared by 2 bases and J by 6 bases, with 5 bases of the junction left unmatched. The CDR3 loop is CASSLTGGRNGYTF. The CDR3 DNA follows: TGTGCCAGCAGTTTAACAGGGGGGAGAAATGGCTACACCTTC.

The V call is TRBV20-1, the J call TRBJ1-3; 11 positions agree with TRBD1. The V gene end was trimmed by 5 bases and the J gene end by 7 bases; junction bases not matched to a gene: 7. Per germline, CDR1 DFQATT and CDR2 SNEGSKA (reference sequence). This CDR3 contains 14 residues. CDR3 in DNA: TGCAGTGCTCCGGACAGGGGGCTAGGGAACACCATATATTTT. It yields the protein CSAPDRGLGNTIYF.

This clonotype was picked up many times. The rearrangement links TRBV5-1 to TRBJ1-1; D possibly corresponds to TRBD1 (6 bases). This CDR3 has 14 residues. Trimming pared 1 base from V and 3 bases from J, leaving 10 bases between. CDR1 is SGHRS and CDR2 is YFSETQ in the germline V gene. The CDR3 is CASSLQQGDTEAFF. The CDR3 region has the DNA TGCGCCAGCAGCTTGCAACAGGGTGACACTGAAGCTTTCTTT.

There are a few counts of this clonotype. The rearrangement joins TRBV20-1 to TRBJ2-1; the match to TRBD2 covers 15 bases. The germline V gene encodes CDR1 DFQATT and CDR2 SNEGSKA (reference sequence). The CDR3 is made up of 18 amino acids. V lost 0 bases to trimming and J lost 5 bases; unmatched junction nucleotides: 8. The DNA for the CDR3 is TGCAGTGCTAGAGATCCGGGGACTAGCGGGAGGTTGGACAATGAGCAGTTCTTC. Protein product: CSARDPGTSGRLDNEQFF.

This clonotype showed up just a few times. V is TRBV29-1 and J is TRBJ2-1, with 14 bases identical to TRBD2. The CDR3 is 15 residues long. Losses at the gene ends were 1 base for V and 9 bases for J; bases not matched to a gene: 5. Germline V gene data show CDR1 as SQVTM and CDR2 as ANQGSEA. The CDR3 here is CSVEVGLAGVGEQFF. CDR3 DNA: TGCAGCGTTGAAGTGGGACTAGCGGGAGTGGGTGAGCAGTTCTTC.

This clonotype was seen at least ten times. The rearrangement uses TRBV10-3 and TRBJ2-7, with D perhaps TRBD1 (6 bases). This CDR3 region has 15 residues. V lost 0 bases to trimming and J lost 9 bases, with 18 bases between them. CDR1 is ENHRY, CDR2 SYGVKD, per germline. CDR3 in DNA: TGTGCCATCAGTGAGTCCACATTACAGGGAGCTGTGCAGTACTTC. Its translation is CAISESTLQGAVQYF.

This clonotype was counted ten times or more. This chain connects TRBV5-6 to TRBJ2-3; tentative D call: TRBD2 (6 bases). This CDR3 contains 15 residues. The V end lost 6 bases, the J end lost 6 bases, and 20 bases lay between the germline ends. The germline V gene encodes CDR1 SGHDT and CDR2 YYEEEE. CDR3 DNA: TGTGCCAGCACCTCCCTGGCGGGGAAAGTGGATACGCAGTATTTT. It encodes CASTSLAGKVDTQYF. The full variable domain, its missing parts supplied by reference TRBV5-6 and TRBJ2-3, is DAGVTQSPTHLIKTRGQQVTLRCSPKSGHDTVSWYQQALGQGPQFIFQYYEEEERQRGNFPDRFSGHQFPNYSSELNVNALLLGDSALYLCASTSLAGKVDTQYFGPGTRLTVL.

This clonotype was observed at least ten times. The chain carries TRBV20-1 and TRBJ2-1; D call uncertain. CDR1 and CDR2 (germline): DFQATT, SNEGSKA (reference sequence). Trimming removed 4 bases at V and 5 bases at J, with 3 bases between. The CDR3 totals 10 residues. CDR3 sequence reads: CSATDNEQFF. The CDR3 coding sequence is TGCAGTGCTACTGACAATGAGCAGTTCTTC.

This clonotype was seen at least ten times. This sequence joins TRBV6-1 and TRBJ1-2; the D is unclear. Trimming removed 6 bases at V and 5 bases at J, with 7 bases between. Germline CDR1 and CDR2: MNHNS and SASEGT. This CDR3 spans 11 amino acids. CDR3 region: CASSQRYGYTF. Here the CDR3 DNA reads TGTGCCAGCAGCCAGCGGTATGGCTACACCTTC.

This clonotype appeared many times. The chain links TRBV6-1 to TRBJ2-2; 10 nucleotides align to TRBD1. V lost 8 bases and J lost 1; bases outside the gene matches: 1. CDR1 is MNHNS and CDR2 is SASEGT in the germline V gene. The CDR3 sequence is 14 residues long. In DNA form, the CDR3 reads TGTGCCAGCTGGGACAGGGGGAACACCGGGGAGCTGTTTTTT. Protein product: CASWDRGNTGELFF.

This clonotype was observed a handful of times. The chain is built from TRBV9 and TRBJ1-4; D call uncertain. This CDR3 has 13 residues. Germline V lookup: CDR1 SGDLS, CDR2 YYNGEE. V was cut by 0 bases and J by 4 bases, with 4 bases left in between. CDR3 DNA sequence: TGTGCCAGCAGCGTAGCCAGTAATGAAAAACTGTTTTTT. Protein: CASSVASNEKLFF.

The V call is TRBV6-2 or TRBV6-3, the J call TRBJ2-5, with 8 bases matching TRBD2. The CDR3 covers 15 residues. With 0 bases clipped from V and 7 bases from J, the junction kept 7 bases outside the gene matches. Germline assignment: CDR1 MNHEY and CDR2 SVGEGT. CDR3 sequence reads: CASSYSPGGLATQYF. The CDR3 DNA follows: TGTGCCAGCAGTTACTCGCCGGGGGGGCTTGCGACCCAGTACTTC.

This clonotype was picked up many times. The V call is TRBV10-3, the J call TRBJ2-2; D call uncertain. There are 15 residues in the CDR3. V dropped 7 bases and J dropped 2 bases, with 14 bases sitting between them. The germline CDR1 and CDR2 sequences are ENHRY and SYGVKD. The CDR3: CAITRLGPNTGELFF. The CDR3 region has the DNA TGTGCCATCACCCGACTTGGCCCTAACACCGGGGAGCTGTTTTTT.

The rearrangement uses TRBV29-1 and TRBJ1-2, with 7 bases lining up with TRBD1. The ends lost 4 bases at V and 9 bases at J; junction bases unmatched: 11. Looked up from germline, CDR1 is SQVTM and CDR2 is ANQGSEA. The CDR3 has 13 residues. Here the CDR3 reads CSVVAGTGVSYTF. The CDR3 bases are TGCAGCGTTGTGGCCGGTACAGGGGTGAGCTACACCTTC.

This clonotype was picked up many times. V and J are TRBV5-6 and TRBJ2-5, with D possibly matching TRBD2 (5 bases). CDR3 length: 16 amino acids. Germline V gene sequence: CDR1 SGHDT, CDR2 YYEEEE. V shed 1 base and J shed 2 bases, with 15 bases lying between them. The CDR3 DNA is TGTGCCAGCAGCTTGCCCGGACTCCAGAAGCAAGAGACCCAGTACTTC. Its protein product is CASSLPGLQKQETQYF.

The CDR3 DNA reads TGTGCCAGCAGCTTAGGTCCGGGACTAGCGGGCTCTAGCACAGATACGCAGTATTTT. It specifies CASSLGPGLAGSSTDTQYF. The gene calls are TRBV11-2 and TRBJ2-3; 12 nucleotides match TRBD2. The CDR3 loop spans 19 amino acids. Germline V lookup: CDR1 SGHAT, CDR2 FQNNGV. The ends lost 1 base at V and 0 bases at J; junction bases unmatched: 8.

This clonotype occurred many times. This chain links TRBV20-1 with TRBJ2-7, with D perhaps TRBD2 (6 bases). V lost 4 bases and J lost 4, with 14 bases in between. Germline assignment: CDR1 DFQATT and CDR2 SNEGSKA (reference sequence). CDR3 length equals 13 residues. The CDR3 reads CSANLPSVYEQYF. The CDR3 DNA is TGCAGTGCTAATCTTCCTAGCGTTTACGAGCAGTACTTC.

This clonotype was detected only a few times. The chain uses TRBV3-1 and TRBJ1-4, with TRBD1 as a possible D gene (5 bases). V was cut by 4 bases and J by 7 bases, with 13 bases left in between. The CDR3 has 14 residues. Germline CDR1 LGHDT, CDR2 YNNKEL (reference sequence). This CDR3 reads CASSRRGEGEKLFF. The CDR3, as DNA: TGTGCCAGCAGCCGAAGAGGGGAGGGTGAAAAACTGTTTTTT.

This clonotype was observed at least ten times. The chain has TRBV7-9 and TRBJ1-1, with 7 bases lining up with TRBD1. J was trimmed by 1 base and V by 1 base; bases with no gene match: 6. The CDR3 is 16 residues long. Germline V gene data show CDR1 as SEHNR and CDR2 as FQNEAQ (reference sequence). As DNA, the CDR3 is TGTGCCAGCAGCTTAGTAGGGGGCGCAGGGAACACTGAAGCTTTCTTT. It specifies CASSLVGGAGNTEAFF.